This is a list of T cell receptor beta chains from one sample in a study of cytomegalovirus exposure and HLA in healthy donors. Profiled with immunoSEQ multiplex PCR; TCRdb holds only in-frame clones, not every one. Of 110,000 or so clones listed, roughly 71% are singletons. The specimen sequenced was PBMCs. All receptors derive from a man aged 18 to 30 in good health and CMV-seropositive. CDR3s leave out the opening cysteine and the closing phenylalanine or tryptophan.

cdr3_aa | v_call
ASSTGTIYEQY | TRBV2
ASRGGTGRTGELF | TRBV2
ASRDGQLQETQY | TRBV5-4
SARDLPEAF | TRBV20-1
ASSLLGGSYNSPLH | TRBV5-4
ASSPHRGTNYGYT | TRBV27
SVPEPTGSLVTQY | TRBV29-1
ASRTRGGFHGYT | TRBV6-6
AISEWAARGYT | TRBV10-3
ASSRTARGNQPQH | TRBV9
ASSLAVGVQETQY | TRBV5-1
ASGAQGKETQY | TRBV2
ASSLGDRTLNTEAF | TRBV28
ASSPRAGNQPQH | TRBV18
SAGGEETQY | TRBV29-1
ASSSSRDLDTQY | TRBV7-9
ASSFADRGHTGELF | TRBV5-4
ASSHPSGQGAYEQY | TRBV11-2
SAESGTGGFEQY | TRBV29-1
ASSEVAETQY | TRBV5-1
AEGGQGAEQF | TRBV28
ASSLVAGIQNEQF | TRBV5-1
ASTVGTGGNQPQH | TRBV6-1
ASNRGYEQY | TRBV6-5
ASSLSSGYNEQF | TRBV5-6
ASSLGQKAYEQY | TRBV5-1
ATSRVRQGSSYEQY | TRBV15
ASSRSPPLNYGYT | TRBV6-1
AISEGDQPQH | TRBV10-3
ASSERGHKAETQY | TRBV6-1
ASSARQEGEKLF | TRBV9
ASSLSPTDLANYGYT | TRBV28
ASRENSGTDTQY | TRBV5-4
ASSYSKGGRNTIY | TRBV6-5
ASSAGTDKF | TRBV6-1
ASSLSGQYNSPLH | TRBV27
ASSLRRGTDTQY | TRBV13
ATGFGRGSNQPQH | TRBV15
ASSLGTGGEANYGYT | TRBV11-2
ASSFSPPVDTNYGYT | TRBV27
ASSIGRDRGGSYGYT | TRBV19
ASSQEVAEETQY | TRBV4-1
ASSEGTPYEQY | TRBV10-2
ASSFPLRGRGTNTEAF | TRBV7-9
ASNPGSTNEKLF | TRBV5-6
ASRKGRGQNTEAF | TRBV2
ASIGQGARGNIQY | TRBV2
ASSFVTGTTNYGYT | TRBV5-6
ASSPGLADTQY | TRBV19
SVVKWDWNYGYT | TRBV29-1
ASSPGGGYT | TRBV28
ASDRGDAKNIQY | TRBV6-1
ASSEARGLQGGVYGYT | TRBV6-1
ASSESSGSGNTIY | TRBV10-1